This T cell receptor (beta chain) was identified in a study of blood T cell repertoires in COVID-19. Study background: Researchers got acute and convalescent COVID-19 samples from the United States, Italy and Spain. In each case, the material was cDNA or gDNA derived from T cells, B-cell-depleted T cells, or PBMCs.

Per the original data handling: By means of reference gene primer amplification, nucleated cell counts were estimated. Sequenced by immunoSEQ multiplex PCR; TCRdb stores in-frame clones only, minus some. The D gene and trimming were derived from the DNA, and the V and J assignments and clone size from that table. The sample contains more than 100,000 clones, about four fifths of which appear only once. Germline V CDR1 and CDR2: MNHEY, SMNVEV (reference sequence). Unmatched junction bases numbered 10, after V lost 5 bases and J lost 2 bases. The CDR3 is made up of 18 amino acids. Sequences were obtained from peripheral blood. The J gene is TRBJ1-5, the V gene TRBV27; 12 positions agree with TRBD1. This receptor was taken from a woman in her 70s with acute or convalescent COVID-19. CDR3 DNA: TGTGCCAGCAGTCCGAGGGACAGGGGGCTTGTAGGCAATCAGCCCCAGCATTTT. Translating gives CASSPRDRGLVGNQPQHF.